Detailed here is one T cell receptor beta chain. The record originates from a study of blood T cell repertoires in COVID-19. Study background: COVID-19 samples collected from the United States, Italy and Spain covered acute and convalescent phases.

Assay: immunoSEQ multiplex PCR; the TCRdb copy retains only in-frame clones and omits some. The sample lists 95,000 to 150,000 clones, approximately 91% occurring once. J gave up 9 bases and V 4 bases, and 12 bases lay outside the gene matches. The CDR3 is made up of 15 amino acids. CDR1 is SGHTA, CDR2 FQGNSA, per germline. This chain uses TRBV7-2 with TRBJ2-1; 7 nucleotides agree with TRBD1. The material sequenced was peripheral blood. This clonotype was sampled from a woman older than 75 with acute or convalescent COVID-19. CDR3 DNA: TGTGCCAGCAGCTCCAACAGGGGACCAGGAGGTGAGCAGTTCTTC. It specifies CASSSNRGPGGEQFF.